This is a list of T cell receptor beta chains from one sample in a study of early T cells in non-severe SARS-CoV-2 infection. Each CDR3 protein gets one entry after TCRdb re-called the 5' RACE reads with MiXCR. This table holds 45,000 to 75,000 distinct CDR3 sequences, approximately 5.6% found once. Material: whole blood. The receptors shown here come from an adult who was a healthcare worker with PCR-confirmed SARS-CoV-2 infection or an uninfected control (not recorded which). Each CDR3 is given with its conserved first and last residue. D genes are given only for firm matches. The size of a clone is reported for some rows only, either as once, few or many, or as a class for expanded clones.

DNA: TGCGCCAGCGGCAGTCAGTGGCGGGAGGGCGGGGAGCTGTTTTTT
CDR3: CASGSQWREGGELFF
V: TRBV4-1
D: TRBD2
size: NA
J: TRBJ2-2

DNA: TGTGCCAGCAGTTACGGGGGCGAATCTTCTGAAGCTTTCTTT
CDR3: CASSYGGESSEAFF
V: TRBV6-2/TRBV6-3
D: NA
size: many
J: TRBJ1-1

DNA: TGTGCCAGCAGCTCCTCCTTTGACATTACCTACGAGCAGTACTTC
CDR3: CASSSSFDITYEQYF
V: TRBV13
D: NA
size: many
J: TRBJ2-7

DNA: TGCAGTGCTAGTGGGGCCCCATGGAATGAGCAGTTCTTC
CDR3: CSASGAPWNEQFF
V: TRBV20-1
D: NA
size: many
J: TRBJ2-1

DNA: TGTGCCAGCAGCGGGACAGGGGCCATTACGACGGAAGCTTTCTTT
CDR3: CASSGTGAITTEAFF
V: TRBV5-4
D: TRBD1
size: many
J: TRBJ1-1

DNA: TGCAGTGCTAGGAGTGGGGGGCGCGTCAATGAGCAGTTCTTC
CDR3: CSARSGGRVNEQFF
V: TRBV20-1
D: NA
size: NA
J: TRBJ2-1

DNA: TGTGCCAGCAGCGCCAGGGTTAGCGGGGAGCTGTTTTTT
CDR3: CASSARVSGELFF
V: TRBV11-3
D: NA
size: NA
J: TRBJ2-2

DNA: TGCAGTGCCCCAAGGACAGGGGTCGCCGAGCAGTACTTC
CDR3: CSAPRTGVAEQYF
V: TRBV20-1
D: TRBD1
size: NA
J: TRBJ2-7

DNA: TGTGCCAGCAGTTTATCCCCCATCGGCGGGGAGCTGTTTTTT
CDR3: CASSLSPIGGELFF
V: TRBV27
D: NA
size: few
J: TRBJ2-2

DNA: TGCAGTGCCGATACCGGGACCCTGAGGGGCACTGAAGCTTTCTTT
CDR3: CSADTGTLRGTEAFF
V: TRBV20-1
D: NA
size: few
J: TRBJ1-1

DNA: TGTGCCATCTCGGACAGGGTTGATTCACCCCTCCACTTT
CDR3: CAISDRVDSPLHF
V: TRBV28
D: TRBD1
size: few
J: TRBJ1-6

DNA: TGTGCCAGCAGCTACCCCCGGGACAGCTACGAGCAGTACTTC
CDR3: CASSYPRDSYEQYF
V: TRBV7-2
D: TRBD1
size: few
J: TRBJ2-7

DNA: TGTGCCAGCTGGACGCGGGGCCCCGATGAGCAGTTCTTC
CDR3: CASWTRGPDEQFF
V: TRBV5-6
D: NA
size: many
J: TRBJ2-1

DNA: TGTGCCAGCAGCTTAACTAGGGATTCACCCCTCCACTTT
CDR3: CASSLTRDSPLHF
V: TRBV7-3
D: NA
size: many
J: TRBJ1-6

DNA: TGTGCCAGCCAGGGACATACGAACACCGGGGAGCTGTTTTTT
CDR3: CASQGHTNTGELFF
V: TRBV7-9
D: NA
size: many
J: TRBJ2-2

DNA: TGTGCCTGGAGTGGGACAGGGAGGCCCTACAATGAGCAGTTCTTC
CDR3: CAWSGTGRPYNEQFF
V: TRBV30
D: TRBD1
size: NA
J: TRBJ2-1

DNA: TGCGCCAGCAGCTTGTTGGCTAGCGGGATTGCCGGGGAGCTGTTTTTT
CDR3: CASSLLASGIAGELFF
V: TRBV5-1
D: TRBD2
size: many
J: TRBJ2-2

DNA: TGCGCCAGCAGCCTGGCGGTAGATACGCAGTATTTT
CDR3: CASSLAVDTQYF
V: TRBV4-1
D: NA
size: many
J: TRBJ2-3

DNA: TGTGCCAGTAGCCTAGGGGTCTTGCCCCAGCATTTT
CDR3: CASSLGVLPQHF
V: TRBV19
D: NA
size: many
J: TRBJ1-5

DNA: TGTGCCAGCAGCCGCACTGGGGGCGCTGGTTCACCCCTCCACTTT
CDR3: CASSRTGGAGSPLHF
V: TRBV12-3/TRBV12-4
D: NA
size: many
J: TRBJ1-6

DNA: TGCGCCAGCAGCCTCATTCGGAACTATGGCTACACCTTC
CDR3: CASSLIRNYGYTF
V: TRBV4-1
D: NA
size: many
J: TRBJ1-2

DNA: TGTGCCAGCAGTTCCAGAGGATACGAGCAGTACTTC
CDR3: CASSSRGYEQYF
V: TRBV6-6
D: NA
size: NA
J: TRBJ2-7

DNA: TGCGCCAGCAGCCCTTCGACAGGGAATTCACCCCTCCACTTT
CDR3: CASSPSTGNSPLHF
V: TRBV5-1
D: TRBD1
size: few
J: TRBJ1-6

DNA: TGCAGCGGGAGGGAGAACACTGAAGCTTTCTTT
CDR3: CSGRENTEAFF
V: TRBV20-1
D: NA
size: many
J: TRBJ1-1

DNA: TGTGCCAGCAGCTTTCGGGAAAAACTGTTTTTT
CDR3: CASSFREKLFF
V: TRBV7-6
D: NA
size: few
J: TRBJ1-4

DNA: TGTGCCAGCACGAAGACTACGCAGGCCGCTTACGAGCAGTACTTC
CDR3: CASTKTTQAAYEQYF
V: TRBV28
D: NA
size: many
J: TRBJ2-7

DNA: TGTGCCAGCAGCTCCGAAGAGACCCAGTACTTC
CDR3: CASSSEETQYF
V: TRBV11-2
D: NA
size: few
J: TRBJ2-5